This paragraph covers one TCR beta chain sequence. This record belongs to a study of memory CD4+ T cells and cytomegalovirus serostatus. For the study at large: Of the healthy Belgian adults, several were CMV seropositive and more than 20 seronegative.

Clones were sequenced by immunoSEQ multiplex PCR, and TCRdb holds only the in-frame ones, with some missing. The data contain some 44,000 clones, just under 80% of them seen just once; the ten biggest clones take up about 0.6%. Looked up from germline, CDR1 is SGHNT and CDR2 is YYREEE (reference sequence). There are 13 residues in the CDR3. V lost 7 bases and J lost 8; bases outside the gene matches: 11. Single viable CD3+CD4+CD8-CD45RO+ cells were sorted as the memory CD4+ T cells. The receptor was derived from an adult in good health and CMV-seronegative. Sequenced: memory CD4+ T cells from blood. The genes are TRBV5-4 and TRBJ1-2; 7 positions match TRBD1. In DNA, the CDR3 is TGTGCCAGCCAAGCTCTGACAGGGAGCGGCTACACCTTC. Protein sequence: CASQALTGSGYTF.